This T cell receptor (beta chain) was identified during a study of CD8+ T cells in alopecia areata. Overall study context: Treated patients received oral tofacitinib, 5 to 10 mg twice daily. The drug, tofacitinib, lasted 6 to 18 months, followed by 6 months off drug.

Overall study findings and caveats: Especially in alopecia totalis/universalis, lesional scalp showed greater clonality than normal scalp did.

Worth noting for this clone: The antigen is undetermined.

Sequencing templates came from extracted RNA that was reverse transcribed into cDNA. Only in-frame clones appear in the TCRdb table, and some are missing; sequencing was by immunoSEQ multiplex PCR. The sample contains about 190,000 clones, approximately 56% of which appear only once. Peripheral blood samples and lesional scalp punch biopsies were obtained from alopecia areata patients. The CDR3 runs 14 residues. J was trimmed by 5 bases and V by 3 bases; bases with no gene match: 5. From germline, CDR1 is SGHVS and CDR2 FNYEAQ. The V call is TRBV7-6, the J call TRBJ2-5; 8 bases map to TRBD1. Specimen: CD4+ T cells sorted from blood, collected at week 0. The receptor's source is a human donor with alopecia areata. The CDR3 DNA follows: TGTGCCAGCAGCTTCCAGGGGGCCCGGGAGACCCAGTACTTC. Protein product: CASSFQGARETQYF. Supplemented by reference TRBV7-6 and TRBJ2-5, the full variable domain reads GAGVSQSPRYKVTKRGQDVALRCDPISGHVSLYWYRQALGQGPEFLTYFNYEAQQDKSGLPNDRFSAERPEGSISTLTIQRTEQRDSAMYRCASSFQGARETQYFGPGTRLLVL.